The 28 T cell receptor beta chains reported below all come from one sample, sequenced in a study of OX40 agonist ivuxolimab in advanced cancers. Using immunoSEQ multiplex PCR, the repertoire was profiled, and TCRdb retains in-frame clones only, with some absent. This table holds around 15,000 clones, around nine tenths found once. Specimen: CD4+ or CD8+ T cells sorted from blood, collected in a trial of the OX40 agonist ivuxolimab. All receptors derive from an adult with an advanced solid tumor such as melanoma, head and neck, liver or kidney cancer.

The rearrangement joins TRBV11-3 to TRBJ2-3, with 7 bases matching TRBD1. The CDR3 has 14 amino acids. CDR1 is SGHNT, CDR2 YENEEA, per germline. Germline trimming cut 7 bases from V and 0 bases from J; bases unmatched to any gene: 4. DNA for the CDR3: TGTGCCAGCACCCTCAGGGGGAGCACAGATACGCAGTATTTT. This encodes CASTLRGSTDTQYF.

The gene calls are TRBV19 and TRBJ1-2; TRBD1 might be the D (6 bases). The CDR3 runs 17 residues. Germline V gene sequence: CDR1 LNHDA, CDR2 SQIVND (reference sequence). The V end lost 6 bases, the J end lost 6 bases, and 26 bases lay between the germline ends. The CDR3 sequence is CASSKVGQYFRLDGYTF. Here the CDR3 DNA reads TGTGCCAGTAGCAAAGTCGGACAGTACTTTCGTTTGGATGGCTACACCTTC.

The chain links TRBV6-5 to TRBJ1-3; possibly TRBD1 for D (6 bases). Deletions cut 3 bases from V and 3 bases from J, with 12 bases between. This CDR3 comprises 15 residues. Germline V gene data show CDR1 as MNHEY and CDR2 as SVGAGI. The CDR3 reads CASSYRQGRGNTIYF. Written as DNA, the CDR3 is TGTGCCAGCAGTTATCGTCAGGGGCGTGGAAACACCATATATTTT.

J is TRBJ1-1 and V is TRBV27; D unresolved. Trimming stripped 1 base from V and 3 bases from J, with 6 bases between. The CDR3 runs 13 residues. The V gene's germline CDR1 is MNHEY and CDR2 SMNVEV (reference sequence). DNA of the CDR3: TGTGCCAGCAGTTTATACCGCGACACTGAAGCTTTCTTT. It codes for CASSLYRDTEAFF.

V gene TRBV30 combines with J gene TRBJ2-7; perhaps TRBD2 as D (6 bases). Trimming took 1 base from V and 4 from J, leaving 14 bases between them. Germline V gene data show CDR1 as GTSNPN and CDR2 as SVGIG (reference sequence). The CDR3 contains 14 residues. CDR3 region: CAWSAGGPPYEQYF. CDR3 bases: TGTGCCTGGAGTGCCGGGGGTCCTCCGTACGAGCAGTACTTC. Full variable domain (outside the CDR3, taken from reference TRBV30 and TRBJ2-7): SQTIHQWPATLVQPVGSPLSLECTVEGTSNPNLYWYRQAAGRGLQLLFYSVGIGQISSEVPQNLSASRPQDRQFILSSKKLLLSDSGFYLCAWSAGGPPYEQYFGPGTRLTVT.

The CDR3 region has the DNA TGCGCCAGCAGCTTGGAAGCGGGATCGCTGAACGAGCAGTACTTC. It yields the protein CASSLEAGSLNEQYF. The rearrangement links TRBV5-1 to TRBJ2-7; 7 positions match TRBD2. The germline V gene has CDR1 SGHRS and CDR2 YFSETQ. Germline trimming cut 0 bases from V and 5 bases from J; bases unmatched to any gene: 8. The CDR3 covers 15 residues.

This clone has just one count. This rearrangement joins TRBV27 to TRBJ2-3; the D is unclear. Germline V gene data show CDR1 as MNHEY and CDR2 as SMNVEV (reference sequence). V was cut by 5 bases and J by 3 bases, with 12 bases left in between. This CDR3 spans 14 amino acids. CDR3 in DNA: TGTGCCAGCAGTGAGGCGTTAGGGACAGATACGCAGTATTTT. The encoded protein is CASSEALGTDTQYF.

The chain carries TRBV6-1 and TRBJ2-4; D is undetermined. CDR3 length: 16 amino acids. The V end lost 1 base, the J end lost 1 base, and 11 bases lay between the germline ends. Germline CDR1 is MNHNS and CDR2 is SASEGT. The CDR3 sequence: CASSEGGSDAKNIQYF. DNA of the CDR3: TGTGCCAGCAGTGAAGGGGGATCTGACGCCAAAAACATTCAGTACTTC.

This clone was recorded once. V and J are TRBV7-2 and TRBJ2-7; D possibly corresponds to TRBD1 (6 bases). CDR3 length: 13 amino acids. V lost 5 bases, J lost 1 base, and 9 bases lay in between. Germline-derived CDR1 and CDR2 are SGHTA and FQGNSA. Here the CDR3 reads CASSPGVSYEQYF. The CDR3 DNA sequence: TGTGCCAGCAGCCCAGGGGTGTCCTACGAGCAGTACTTC.

V and J are TRBV5-1 and TRBJ2-3; D perhaps matches TRBD1 (8 bases). Trimming took off 2 bases at V and 4 bases at J, with 14 bases between the two ends. The CDR3 is 15 amino acids. From germline, CDR1 is SGHRS and CDR2 YFSETQ. The chain's CDR3 is CASSLQGGMADTQYF. The DNA for the CDR3 is TGCGCCAGCAGCTTACAGGGGGGGATGGCAGATACGCAGTATTTT.

This chain joins TRBV7-3 and TRBJ2-1; D is uncertain. The CDR3 is 12 residues long. V was pared by 5 bases and J by 5 bases, with 7 bases between. The germline V gene has CDR1 SGHTA and CDR2 FQGTGA. CDR3 nucleotides: TGTGCCAGCAGCCCGGGCAACAATGAGCAGTTCTTC. This encodes CASSPGNNEQFF.

This rearrangement joins TRBV4-2 to TRBJ1-2; 11 positions match TRBD1. Germline CDR1 is LGHNA and CDR2 is YNFKEQ. The CDR3 runs to 16 residues. Germline trimming cut 1 base from V and 8 bases from J; bases unmatched to any gene: 9. In DNA, the CDR3 is TGTGCCAGCAGCCAAGCCCCGGGACAGGGGGGTTTCGGCTACACCTTC. Translation: CASSQAPGQGGFGYTF.

This chain uses TRBV7-8 with TRBJ1-5; the D is unclear. Trimming left V 5 bases short and J 4 bases short, with 12 bases between. The CDR3 is 14 amino acids. CDR1 SGHVS and CDR2 FQNEAQ come from the germline V gene. CDR3: CASSEDLPNQPQHF. CDR3 in DNA: TGTGCCAGCAGCGAGGACCTCCCAAATCAGCCCCAGCATTTT.

The V call is TRBV30, the J call TRBJ1-2; 9 bases are shared with TRBD1. V dropped 1 base and J dropped 2; count of bases not matched to a gene: 8. This CDR3 spans 16 amino acids. The germline V gene encodes CDR1 GTSNPN and CDR2 SVGIG (reference sequence). CDR3 in DNA: TGTGCCTGGAGTGGGGAGGACAGGGGTCGAAACTATGGCTACACCTTC. Translated, it gives CAWSGEDRGRNYGYTF.

The V call is TRBV19, the J call TRBJ1-1, with TRBD1 matching 7 bases. The CDR3 loop spans 12 amino acids. Unmatched junction bases numbered 8, after V lost 9 bases and J lost 7 bases. Looked up from germline, CDR1 is LNHDA and CDR2 is SQIVND (reference sequence). The CDR3 loop is CASGDRDSEAFF. CDR3 nucleotide sequence: TGTGCCAGCGGGGACAGAGATAGTGAAGCTTTCTTT.

This rearrangement joins TRBV10-3 to TRBJ2-5; D not resolved. The V and J ends lost 0 bases and 1 base respectively, with 6 bases between them. Germline CDR1 and CDR2: ENHRY and SYGVKD. This CDR3 comprises 14 residues. The CDR3 nucleotides read TGTGCCATCAGTGAGTCTTCAGGCCAAGAGACCCAGTACTTC. It encodes CAISESSGQETQYF.

The V and J genes are TRBV2 and TRBJ1-3; 7 nucleotides agree with TRBD1. The CDR3 consists of 15 residues. The germline gives CDR1 SNHLY, CDR2 FYNNEI. After removal of 6 bases from V and 4 bases from J, the junction contained 9 bases not matched to a gene. The CDR3 sequence is CASSKTDRIGNTIYF. The CDR3 bases are TGTGCCAGCAGCAAAACGGACAGGATCGGAAACACCATATATTTT.

The V gene is TRBV28, the J gene TRBJ1-1; TRBD1 matches at 9 bases. Germline assignment: CDR1 MDHEN and CDR2 SYDVKM. This CDR3 contains 18 residues. V trimming: 5 bases; J trimming: 1 base; junction bases outside the gene matches: 14. The CDR3 nucleotides are TGTGCCAGCAGTCCCACCCGAGGACAGGGGAGGGGGAACACTGAAGCTTTCTTT. This gives the protein CASSPTRGQGRGNTEAFF.

J is TRBJ2-3 and V is TRBV7-9; D gene unclear. The V gene lost 2 bases and the J gene lost 4 bases, with 10 bases spanning the gap. The germline gives CDR1 SEHNR, CDR2 FQNEAQ (reference sequence). This CDR3 region has 14 residues. The CDR3 sequence: CASSLSDLADTQYF. CDR3 DNA: TGTGCCAGCAGCTTATCCGACTTAGCAGATACGCAGTATTTT.

This clone was recorded once. The chain employs TRBV19 and TRBJ2-2; 9 bases line up with TRBD1. The CDR3 is 17 residues long. Germline CDR1 reads LNHDA; CDR2 reads SQIVND (reference sequence). V was pared by 3 bases and J by 4 bases, with 9 bases of the junction left unmatched. Written as DNA, the CDR3 is TGTGCCAGTAGTATGCGACAGGGGGATATAGGCACCGGGGAGCTGTTTTTT. Amino acids: CASSMRQGDIGTGELFF.

Only one count was recorded for this clone. This rearrangement joins TRBV29-1 to TRBJ2-2; D call uncertain. The CDR3 runs 11 residues. Germline V gene data show CDR1 as SQVTM and CDR2 as ANQGSEA. V was trimmed by 4 bases and J by 5 bases, leaving 5 bases between them. CDR3 sequence (DNA): TGCAGCGTTGCAGCTACCGGGGAGCTGTTTTTT. This gives the protein CSVAATGELFF.

The rearrangement joins TRBV11-2 to TRBJ1-1; possibly TRBD1 for D (6 bases). V was shortened by 5 bases and J by 5 bases, with 15 bases between the two germline ends. Germline CDR1 SGHAT, CDR2 FQNNGV. The CDR3 consists of 14 residues. CDR3 coding DNA: TGTGCCAGCAGCACACAGGGAAGTGGGACTGAAGCTTTCTTT. This encodes CASSTQGSGTEAFF.

This clone was seen only a few times. This chain connects TRBV28 to TRBJ2-7, with a tentative D call TRBD2 (6 bases). The CDR3 length is 15 residues. Per germline, CDR1 MDHEN and CDR2 SYDVKM. V was pared by 7 bases and J by 0 bases, with 16 bases between. CDR3 sequence: CASIFSRDSSYEQYF. In DNA form, the CDR3 reads TGTGCCAGCATTTTCAGCCGGGACTCCTCCTACGAGCAGTACTTC.

The V call is TRBV18, the J call TRBJ2-2; 11 positions agree with TRBD2. Trimming at V came to 5 bases and at J to 2 bases, leaving 4 bases not matched to a gene. This CDR3 spans 16 amino acids. Germline loops: CDR1 KGHSH, CDR2 LQKENI. DNA of the CDR3: TGTGCCAGCTCAGCTACTAGCGGGAGAAACACCGGGGAGCTGTTTTTT. Translating it yields CASSATSGRNTGELFF.

V usage is TRBV6-1 and J usage is TRBJ2-2; 12 bases are a match to TRBD2. Trimming cost V 6 bases and J 7 bases; bases outside gene matches: 3. Germline-derived CDR1 and CDR2 are MNHNS and SASEGT. CDR3 size: 14 residues. The DNA of the CDR3 is TGTGCCAGCAGGACTAGCGGGGGCAACGGGGAGCTGTTTTTT. Its protein product is CASRTSGGNGELFF.

This clone was counted a few times. This sequence joins TRBV6-1 and TRBJ2-2, with TRBD2 as a possible D gene (5 bases). This CDR3 spans 15 amino acids. Per the germline V gene, CDR1 is MNHNS and CDR2 is SASEGT. With 5 bases removed from V and 7 bases from J, the gap between germline ends came to 17 bases. DNA of the CDR3: TGTGCCAGCAGTTTCCGTTCGGAGGCGGTCGGGGAGCTGTTTTTT. This encodes CASSFRSEAVGELFF.

This chain connects TRBV5-6 to TRBJ2-7, with D perhaps matching TRBD1 or TRBD2 (5 bases each). CDR3 length: 15 residues. CDR1 and CDR2 from the germline V gene are SGHDT and YYEEEE. Trimming shortened V by 4 bases and J by 7 bases, and 21 bases separated the two germline ends. CDR3: CASSRGYFYEGEQYF. CDR3 bases: TGTGCCAGCAGCCGAGGGTATTTCTACGAGGGGGAGCAGTACTTC.

In its sample, this clone was seen once. The genes are TRBV28 and TRBJ1-5, with TRBD1 as a possible D gene (5 bases). Germline V gene lookup returns CDR1 MDHEN and CDR2 SYDVKM. This CDR3 has 17 residues. The V end was cut by 5 bases, the J end by 4 bases, with 21 bases between. DNA for the CDR3: TGTGCCAGCAGTACCCAAATTCGACAGAGGAGGAATCAGCCCCAGCATTTT. It codes for CASSTQIRQRRNQPQHF.